One and the same sample provided the 13 T cell receptor beta chains below, sequenced in a study of OX40 agonist ivuxolimab in advanced cancers. Libraries were prepared by immunoSEQ multiplex PCR; TCRdb keeps only in-frame clonotypes and omits some of them. Found here are about 81,000 clones, about 88% of them singletons; the top ten hold approximately 7%. Specimen: CD4+ or CD8+ T cells sorted from blood, collected in a trial of the OX40 agonist ivuxolimab. The source is an adult with an advanced solid tumor such as melanoma, head and neck, liver or kidney cancer.

V gene TRBV2 combines with J gene TRBJ2-7; either TRBD1 or TRBD2 may fit D (5 bases each). The CDR3 spans 14 residues. Looked up from germline, CDR1 is SNHLY and CDR2 is FYNNEI. V was pared by 1 base and J by 2 bases, with 9 bases between. The CDR3 is CASSEGDPTYEQYV. The CDR3 nucleotides are TGTGCCAGCAGTGAAGGGGACCCTACCTACGAGCAGTACGTC.

The chain couples TRBV7-2 to TRBJ1-6, with 10 bases matching TRBD1. Per germline, CDR1 SGHTA and CDR2 FQGNSA. This CDR3 spans 15 amino acids. With 4 bases clipped from V and 10 bases from J, the junction kept 7 bases outside the gene matches. CDR3 sequence: CASSYDRGQGSPLHF. CDR3 in DNA: TGTGCCAGCAGCTATGACAGGGGGCAGGGCTCACCCCTCCACTTT.

The V and J genes are TRBV27 and TRBJ1-5; D might be TRBD1 (6 bases). The V gene's germline CDR1 is MNHEY and CDR2 SMNVEV (reference sequence). Trimming cost V 6 bases and J 2 bases, with 8 bases left between them. The CDR3 totals 13 residues. DNA for the CDR3: TGTGCCAGCAGGGGGGGCGGCAATCAGCCCCAGCATTTT. This codes for CASRGGGNQPQHF.

The rearrangement uses TRBV18 and TRBJ2-5, with 12 positions matching TRBD2. Germline V CDR1 and CDR2: KGHSH, LQKENI. J gave up 0 bases and V 0 bases, and 11 bases lay outside the gene matches. This CDR3 region has 20 residues. CDR3 coding DNA: TGTGCCAGCTCACCACCGTTAGGGACTAGCGGGTCCATGTACCAAGAGACCCAGTACTTC. The encoded protein is CASSPPLGTSGSMYQETQYF.

J is TRBJ2-7 and V is TRBV4-1; the D gene is possibly TRBD1 (5 bases). Looked up from germline, CDR1 is MGHRA and CDR2 is YSYEKL. Between the trimmed V and J ends, which lost 4 bases and 2 bases, there was a span of 18 bases. The CDR3 spans 16 residues. The CDR3 reads CASSPLAGFEAYEQYF. The CDR3 bases are TGCGCCAGCAGCCCATTGGCAGGGTTTGAAGCCTACGAGCAGTACTTC.

This clone was observed a handful of times. One end of the junction is discordant with germline, which a read error may explain. The chain is built from TRBV19 and TRBJ2-5; 9 nucleotides agree with TRBD2. The CDR3 runs 14 residues. CDR1 LNHDA and CDR2 SQIVND come from the germline V gene (reference sequence). The CDR3 sequence is CASTQGPAGGTSNF. CDR3 DNA sequence: TGTGCCAGTACCCAAGGCCCAGCGGGAGGAACCAGTAACTTC.

In this sample, this clone turned up many times. The chain has TRBV25-1 and TRBJ1-3; TRBD1 is a possible D gene (5 bases). Germline lookup yields CDR1 MGHDK and CDR2 SYGVNS. V lost 1 base and J 6 bases, leaving 10 bases between the germline ends. The CDR3 covers 14 residues. The CDR3 bases are TGTGCCAGCAGTGAATGGGGGAATGCAAACACCATATATTTT. It translates to CASSEWGNANTIYF.

V and J are TRBV7-8 and TRBJ1-2, with D uncertain. The CDR3 has 14 amino acids. The germline CDR1 and CDR2 sequences are SGHVS and FQNEAQ. Trimming stripped 6 bases from V and 4 bases from J, with 15 bases between. Written as DNA, the CDR3 is TGTGCCAGCAGTTCATTACTACAGACCTATGGCTACACCTTC. Its translation is CASSSLLQTYGYTF.

This clone was recorded at least ten times. This chain uses TRBV5-1 with TRBJ2-2; D ambiguous. CDR1 is SGHRS, CDR2 YFSETQ, per germline. The CDR3 length is 13 residues. V lost 3 bases and J 3 bases, leaving 6 bases between the germline ends. The CDR3 DNA follows: TGCGCCAGCAGCTCGTTAGACACCGGGGAGCTGTTTTTT. Amino acids: CASSSLDTGELFF.

V usage is TRBV27 and J usage is TRBJ1-5; weak D call: TRBD1 (5 bases). Germline V gives CDR1 MNHEY, CDR2 SMNVEV (reference sequence). V was pared by 8 bases and J by 7 bases, with 18 bases between. The CDR3 contains 14 residues. This CDR3 reads CASSPEGREQPQHF. CDR3 in DNA: TGTGCCAGCTCCCCTGAGGGGAGGGAACAGCCCCAGCATTTT.

The chain carries TRBV5-1 and TRBJ1-2; 7 positions match TRBD1. J gave up 3 bases and V 5 bases, and 4 bases lay outside the gene matches. The CDR3 extends over 13 amino acids. Looked up from germline, CDR1 is SGHRS and CDR2 is YFSETQ. CDR3 loop: CASSFGTDYGYTF. For the CDR3, the DNA is TGCGCCAGCAGTTTCGGGACAGACTATGGCTACACCTTC.

This chain links TRBV5-1 with TRBJ2-3; 8 bases are shared with TRBD1. CDR1 is SGHRS and CDR2 is YFSETQ in the germline V gene. The ends lost 3 bases at V and 3 bases at J; junction bases unmatched: 9. This CDR3 has 16 amino acids. CDR3 nucleotides: TGCGCCAGCAGCTCGAAACAGGACAGGGAAACAGATACGCAGTATTTT. Amino acid sequence: CASSSKQDRETDTQYF.

The V and J genes are TRBV5-6 and TRBJ2-3; no firm D call. The CDR3 runs to 13 residues. CDR1 and CDR2 (germline): SGHDT, YYEEEE. V lost 0 bases, J lost 2 bases, and 4 bases lay in between. In nucleotides, the CDR3 is TGTGCCAGCAGCTTGGCATCCACAGATACGCAGTATTTT. As protein: CASSLASTDTQYF.